A single sample is the source of the 22 T cell receptor beta chains below, sequenced in a study of early T cells in non-severe SARS-CoV-2 infection. TCRdb independently ran MiXCR on the 5' RACE reads; one entry per CDR3 protein. Among around 50,000 distinct CDR3 sequences listed, 7.7% were seen once. The sample taken for sequencing was whole blood. The receptors derive from an adult who was a healthcare worker with PCR-confirmed SARS-CoV-2 infection or an uninfected control (not recorded which).

This clonotype showed up many times. The chain employs TRBV30 and TRBJ2-3, with a weak D call TRBD2 (6 bases). Germline CDR1 GTSNPN, CDR2 SVGIG (reference sequence). V lost 1 base and J 8 bases, leaving 13 bases between the germline ends. The CDR3 spans 13 residues. CDR3 in amino acids: CAWSGGSGATQYF. CDR3 nucleotides: TGTGCCTGGAGTGGTGGTAGCGGAGCTACGCAGTATTTT.

This clonotype came up many times. The chain joins TRBV5-1 to TRBJ1-1; a possible D gene is TRBD1 (6 bases). The CDR3 spans 16 residues. In germline, CDR1 is SGHRS, CDR2 YFSETQ. V was trimmed by 4 bases and J by 2 bases, leaving 18 bases between them. CDR3 amino acids: CASSRGQSNPNTEAFF. The CDR3 DNA follows: TGCGCCAGCAGCCGAGGACAGTCCAATCCTAACACTGAAGCTTTCTTT.

This clonotype was counted ten times or more. The chain uses TRBV5-6 and TRBJ1-5; D is unclear. Trimming removed 0 bases at V and 5 bases at J, with 12 bases between. Germline V gene sequence: CDR1 SGHDT, CDR2 YYEEEE. This CDR3 has 15 residues. The CDR3 DNA is TGTGCCAGCAGCTTGGAAGAGAAATCGGATCAGCCCCAGCATTTT. Amino acid sequence: CASSLEEKSDQPQHF.

In its sample, this clonotype was seen a few times. The rearrangement links TRBV20-1 to TRBJ2-5; D ambiguous. The CDR3 is 12 amino acids. Per the germline V gene, CDR1 is DFQATT and CDR2 is SNEGSKA (reference sequence). The V end lost 5 bases, the J end lost 4 bases, and 11 bases lay between the germline ends. CDR3 loop: CSASPSGETQYF. For the CDR3, the DNA is TGCAGTGCTTCCCCCTCGGGAGAGACCCAGTACTTC.

This clonotype was picked up many times. This chain joins TRBV12-3 or TRBV12-4 and TRBJ1-2; perhaps TRBD1 as D (6 bases). This CDR3 contains 15 residues. V was shortened by 3 bases and J by 4 bases, with 15 bases between the two germline ends. Here the CDR3 reads CASSLIWQGFYGYTF. The CDR3 region has the DNA TGTGCCAGCAGTTTGATTTGGCAGGGGTTCTATGGCTACACCTTC.

This clonotype was recorded many times. The rearrangement links TRBV7-9 to TRBJ1-2; D remains ambiguous. The CDR3 is 13 amino acids. Trimming removed 6 bases from V and 2 bases from J, with 10 bases in between. Germline CDR1 reads SEHNR; CDR2 reads FQNEAQ (reference sequence). The CDR3 loop is CASSRDGNYGYTF. The CDR3 DNA is TGTGCCAGCAGTCGCGACGGGAACTATGGCTACACCTTC.

The chain uses TRBV28 and TRBJ2-7, with TRBD1 matching 7 bases. The trim removed 5 bases at V and 5 bases at J, leaving 12 bases unmatched. Germline values: CDR1 MDHEN, CDR2 SYDVKM. The CDR3 has 15 amino acids. The CDR3: CASSKTGLGSDEQYF. The CDR3 region has the DNA TGTGCCAGCAGTAAGACAGGGCTCGGGTCAGACGAGCAGTACTTC.

This clonotype was observed a few times. This sequence joins TRBV6-4 and TRBJ1-6, with D possibly TRBD1 on 6 matching bases. This CDR3 region has 16 residues. CDR1 is MRHNA, CDR2 SNTAGT, per germline. V was shortened by 2 bases and J by 7 bases, with 15 bases between the two germline ends. CDR3: CASSDGQRGANSPLHF. The CDR3 DNA reads as TGTGCCAGCAGTGACGGCCAGCGGGGGGCAAATTCACCCCTCCACTTT.

In its sample, this clonotype was seen a few times. The J gene is TRBJ1-1, the V gene TRBV5-1, with 9 positions matching TRBD1. Trimming removed 5 bases from V and 0 bases from J; junction bases left unmatched: 8. The length of the CDR3 is 16 residues. Germline CDR1 and CDR2: SGHRS and YFSETQ. The CDR3 loop is CASREDRGILNTEAFF. The CDR3 bases are TGCGCCAGCAGGGAAGACAGGGGGATTCTGAACACTGAAGCTTTCTTT.

The V gene is TRBV2, the J gene TRBJ1-2, with 8 bases that match TRBD1. The CDR3 extends over 17 amino acids. CDR1 and CDR2 (germline): SNHLY, FYNNEI. Germline trimming cut 0 bases from V and 3 bases from J; bases unmatched to any gene: 9. The CDR3 DNA reads as TGTGCCAGCAGTGAAGCTCCACGTATGGACAGGGACTATGGCTACACCTTC. Its protein is CASSEAPRMDRDYGYTF.

This clonotype was seen repeatedly, ten times or more. The rearrangement joins TRBV5-1 to TRBJ1-1; D not certain. Germline lookup yields CDR1 SGHRS and CDR2 YFSETQ. Trimming took off 0 bases at V and 1 base at J, with 16 bases between the two ends. The CDR3 consists of 17 residues. The DNA for the CDR3 is TGCGCCAGCAGCTTGGCCGCGGCAGCCCCCCAGAACACTGAAGCTTTCTTT. Translated, it gives CASSLAAAAPQNTEAFF.

This chain joins TRBV11-2 and TRBJ2-7, with D perhaps TRBD1 (5 bases). Germline CDR1 reads SGHAT; CDR2 reads FQNNGV. V was pared by 2 bases and J by 5 bases, with 13 bases between. The CDR3 loop spans 14 amino acids. DNA for the CDR3: TGTGCCAGCAGCTTAACGTCGTCAGGGAACGAGCAGTACTTC. Its translation is CASSLTSSGNEQYF.

There are many counts of this clonotype. V is TRBV18 and J is TRBJ1-5, with D perhaps TRBD1 (6 bases). In germline, CDR1 is KGHSH, CDR2 LQKENI. V was cut by 2 bases and J by 3 bases, with 11 bases left in between. The CDR3 has 15 amino acids. The chain's CDR3 is CASSPGGRVNQPQHF. CDR3 DNA: TGTGCCAGCTCACCAGGGGGCAGGGTCAATCAGCCCCAGCATTTT.

There are many counts of this clonotype. This rearrangement joins TRBV12-3 or TRBV12-4 to TRBJ2-3, with a tentative D call TRBD2 (5 bases). The CDR3 consists of 17 residues. V shed 3 bases and J shed 1 base, with 17 bases lying between them. CDR3 region: CASSFAARAVGTDTQYF. CDR3 coding DNA: TGTGCCAGCAGTTTTGCAGCGAGGGCGGTGGGCACAGATACGCAGTATTTT.

Many counts were recorded for this clonotype. The chain joins TRBV6-5 to TRBJ2-3; D unresolved. Between the trimmed V and J ends, which lost 5 bases and 2 bases, there was a span of 14 bases. Germline lookup yields CDR1 MNHEY and CDR2 SVGAGI. The CDR3 has 15 residues. CDR3 protein: CASSGLAEATDTQYF. In DNA form, the CDR3 reads TGTGCCAGCAGTGGATTAGCAGAAGCCACAGATACGCAGTATTTT.

This clonotype was seen at least ten times. The chain has TRBV10-3 and TRBJ2-3; 16 bases are shared with TRBD2. The CDR3 has 18 residues. Germline V gene sequence: CDR1 ENHRY, CDR2 SYGVKD. V lost 2 bases to trimming and J lost 5 bases; unmatched junction nucleotides: 7. The CDR3 loop is CAISEAGTSGGALDTQYF. The DNA for the CDR3 is TGTGCCATCAGTGAGGCCGGGACTAGCGGGGGGGCCTTAGATACGCAGTATTTT.

This clonotype was observed many times. V is TRBV29-1 and J is TRBJ1-2; a possible D gene is TRBD1 (6 bases). Germline V gives CDR1 SQVTM, CDR2 ANQGSEA. Trimming took 8 bases from V and 8 from J, leaving 18 bases between them. The CDR3 is made up of 12 amino acids. The CDR3 DNA is TGCAGCTCACCCGGGGGGGCGGAAGGCTACACCTTC. This codes for CSSPGGAEGYTF.

The chain uses TRBV30 and TRBJ2-3, with D perhaps TRBD2 (6 bases). Germline V gives CDR1 GTSNPN, CDR2 SVGIG (reference sequence). The CDR3 sequence is 15 residues long. Trimming left V 1 base short and J 9 bases short, with 20 bases between. In nucleotides, the CDR3 is TGTGCCTGGAGTGAGGAGGTGTTGGCCCGGGGGACGCAGTATTTT. Translation gives CAWSEEVLARGTQYF.

The chain recombines TRBV5-1 with TRBJ2-3; the D gene is possibly TRBD2 (7 bases). The CDR3 sequence is 15 residues long. Germline loops: CDR1 SGHRS, CDR2 YFSETQ. V lost 0 bases to trimming and J lost 5 bases, with 13 bases between them. CDR3 bases: TGCGCCAGCAGCTTGGAGGGGGGGCCAAGAGATACGCAGTATTTT. Encoded protein: CASSLEGGPRDTQYF.

For this clonotype: With a much larger clone just one base away, this may be a read error. J is TRBJ2-2 and V is TRBV19; D is perhaps TRBD1 (5 bases). Germline assignment: CDR1 LNHDA and CDR2 SQIVND (reference sequence). V was cut by 10 bases and J by 4 bases, with 10 bases left in between. The CDR3 loop spans 12 amino acids. The CDR3 is CAISRVTGELFF. Written as DNA, the CDR3 is TGTGCCATTAGCAGGGTCACCGGGGAGCTGTTTTTT.

This clonotype has a handful of counts. The chain links TRBV7-2 to TRBJ1-1; D gene uncertain. CDR3 size: 15 residues. V lost 5 bases and J 4 bases, leaving 17 bases between the germline ends. Germline V gene data show CDR1 as SGHTA and CDR2 as FQGNSA. The CDR3 nucleotides are TGTGCCAGCAGCGCATCGGTGTCGGTGACCACTGAAGCTTTCTTT. Residues: CASSASVSVTTEAFF.

V usage is TRBV10-2 and J usage is TRBJ2-6; D not resolved. The length of the CDR3 is 14 residues. CDR1 is WSHSY, CDR2 SAAADI, per germline. The V gene lost 3 bases and the J gene lost 4 bases, with 7 bases spanning the gap. The DNA of the CDR3 is TGCGCCAGCAGTGATACGGGCGGGGCCAACGTCCTGACTTTC. Protein product: CASSDTGGANVLTF.